The 29 T cell receptor beta chains reported below all come from one sample, sequenced in a study of PD-1 blockade in classical Hodgkin lymphoma. Using immunoSEQ multiplex PCR, the repertoire was profiled, and TCRdb retains in-frame clones only, with some absent. The sample has about 36,000 clones, 69% seen once. Exposure to brentuximab vedotin varied, and each patient had relapsed following autologous stem cell transplantation. The source was peripheral blood mononuclear cells (PBMCs), collected before the second cycle of nivolumab. The receptors were sampled from a human donor with classical Hodgkin lymphoma.

The chain couples TRBV6-1 to TRBJ1-5; the D is unclear. This CDR3 comprises 15 residues. Germline V gives CDR1 MNHNS, CDR2 SASEGT. With 4 bases removed from V and 2 bases from J, the gap between germline ends came to 12 bases. The CDR3 nucleotides read TGTGCCAGCAGTGTCCGCAGGTTGGGCAATCAGCCCCAGCATTTT. Translated, it gives CASSVRRLGNQPQHF.

This chain joins TRBV6-6 and TRBJ2-5, with unresolved D. The closer fit of TRBJ2-7 to the DNA end suggests the J call may be wrong. The CDR3 has 16 residues. CDR1 and CDR2 from the germline V gene are MNHNY and SVGAGI (reference sequence). The CDR3 protein is CASSYSAWQPTSEQYF. Here the CDR3 DNA reads TGTGCCAGCAGTTACTCCGCATGGCAGCCGACCTCCGAGCAGTACTTC.

The chain employs TRBV28 and TRBJ1-1; possibly TRBD1 for D (5 bases). V gave up 5 bases and J gave up 7 bases, with 20 bases separating them. Germline V gene data show CDR1 as MDHEN and CDR2 as SYDVKM. The CDR3 runs to 15 residues. In nucleotides, the CDR3 is TGTGCCAGCAGTCCACCCACGGGGGTTCAGGGTGAAGCTTTCTTT. Translated: CASSPPTGVQGEAFF.

The chain recombines TRBV6-5 with TRBJ1-2; D possibly corresponds to TRBD1 (6 bases). Germline CDR1 is MNHEY and CDR2 is SVGAGI. This CDR3 spans 14 amino acids. V was shortened by 6 bases and J by 2 bases, with 13 bases between the two germline ends. CDR3 coding DNA: TGTGCCAGCAGCCGCGGACAGCGAAACTATGGCTACACCTTC. As protein: CASSRGQRNYGYTF.

The chain is built from TRBV4-2 and TRBJ2-3, with no clear D. The ends were cut back, 1 base at V and 4 bases at J, with 6 bases in the middle. Germline CDR1 is LGHNA and CDR2 is YNFKEQ. The CDR3 loop spans 13 amino acids. CDR3 nucleotides: TGTGCCAGCAGCCAAGGTGAAGCAGATACGCAGTATTTT. Residues: CASSQGEADTQYF.

This chain connects TRBV5-8 to TRBJ2-7; tentatively, D is TRBD1 (5 bases). V gave up 0 bases and J gave up 0 bases, with 13 bases separating them. The CDR3 spans 16 residues. In germline, CDR1 is SGHTS, CDR2 YDEGEE. The CDR3 is CASSLVQDTHSYEQYF. The CDR3 DNA follows: TGTGCCAGCAGCTTGGTTCAGGACACCCACTCCTACGAGCAGTACTTC.

The V call is TRBV7-2, the J call TRBJ1-4, with D perhaps matching TRBD1 (5 bases). Trimming shortened V by 1 base and J by 7 bases, and 10 bases separated the two germline ends. This CDR3 has 14 amino acids. Germline values: CDR1 SGHTA, CDR2 FQGNSA. The CDR3 DNA follows: TGTGCCAGCAGCTTAGGGGGCGTAGGTGAAAAACTGTTTTTT. It encodes CASSLGGVGEKLFF.

The V gene is TRBV30, the J gene TRBJ2-7; D possibly corresponds to TRBD1 (6 bases). The V end lost 3 bases, the J end lost 2 bases, and 11 bases lay between the germline ends. CDR1 is GTSNPN and CDR2 is SVGIG in the germline V gene (reference sequence). CDR3 length: 13 residues. The CDR3 DNA is TGTGCCTGGAGCAGGGACACCCCCTACGAGCAGTACTTC. It translates to CAWSRDTPYEQYF. The variable domain in full, completed from reference TRBV30 and TRBJ2-7, reads SQTIHQWPATLVQPVGSPLSLECTVEGTSNPNLYWYRQAAGRGLQLLFYSVGIGQISSEVPQNLSASRPQDRQFILSSKKLLLSDSGFYLCAWSRDTPYEQYFGPGTRLTVT.

V and J are TRBV15 and TRBJ2-3; D might be TRBD2 (5 bases). Trimming took 0 bases from V and 15 from J, leaving 16 bases between them. Germline assignment: CDR1 LNHNV and CDR2 YYDKDF (reference sequence). The CDR3 runs 13 residues. The CDR3 DNA reads TGTGCCACCAGCAGAGATCTGAGAAGCGAGGGATATTTT. Its protein is CATSRDLRSEGYF.

The V and J genes are TRBV6-1 and TRBJ2-7; no reliable D call. Trimming left V 2 bases short and J 5 bases short, with 10 bases between. Germline CDR1 reads MNHNS; CDR2 reads SASEGT. The CDR3 sequence is 13 residues long. The CDR3 sequence: CASSESPLNEQYF. CDR3 nucleotides: TGTGCCAGCAGTGAATCCCCCCTCAACGAGCAGTACTTC.

The CDR3 nucleotides read TGTGCCAGCAGTTTAGGCGGCGGCACTTCTAATGAAAAACTGTTTTTT. Translating it yields CASSLGGGTSNEKLFF. V usage is TRBV28 and J usage is TRBJ1-4; the D is unclear. The CDR3 totals 16 residues. Trimming cost V 2 bases and J 3 bases, with 13 bases left between them. Germline CDR1 reads MDHEN; CDR2 reads SYDVKM. Together with reference TRBV28 and TRBJ1-4, the CDR3 gives the full variable domain: DVKVTQSSRYLVKRTGEKVFLECVQDMDHENMFWYRQDPGLGLRLIYFSYDVKMKEKGDIPEGYSVSREKKERFSLILESASTNQTSMYLCASSLGGGTSNEKLFFGSGTQLSVL.

The J gene is TRBJ1-5, the V gene TRBV6-6, with TRBD1 identical over 10 bases. J lost 4 bases, V lost 6 bases, and 9 bases had no gene match. This CDR3 contains 16 residues. Germline V lookup: CDR1 MNHNY, CDR2 SVGAGI (reference sequence). In DNA form, the CDR3 reads TGTGCCAGCAGAGACTCTGACAGGGGGCTGAATCAGCCCCAGCATTTT. Translating it yields CASRDSDRGLNQPQHF.

V is TRBV6-5 and J is TRBJ2-1, with 11 bases aligning to TRBD1. This CDR3 contains 14 residues. Germline V gene data show CDR1 as MNHEY and CDR2 as SVGAGI. J was trimmed by 7 bases and V by 6 bases; bases with no gene match: 5. The CDR3 coding sequence is TGTGCCAGCAGGGACAGGGGGCATGGGAATGAGCAGTTCTTC. Its protein is CASRDRGHGNEQFF.

The J gene is TRBJ2-5, the V gene TRBV6-1, with TRBD2 as a possible D gene (5 bases). The CDR3 is 17 residues long. Per the germline V gene, CDR1 is MNHNS and CDR2 is SASEGT. Trimming shortened V by 2 bases and J by 3 bases, and 19 bases separated the two germline ends. CDR3 sequence (DNA): TGTGCCAGCAGTGAATGGTTGCTAGCCCAGAAAGAAGAGACCCAGTACTTC. It yields the protein CASSEWLLAQKEETQYF.

In its sample, this clone was seen a few times. The V call is TRBV7-3, the J call TRBJ2-5; either TRBD1 or TRBD2 may fit D (6 bases each). With 4 bases removed from V and 5 bases from J, the gap between germline ends came to 14 bases. The CDR3 loop spans 14 amino acids. Germline V lookup: CDR1 SGHTA, CDR2 FQGTGA. In DNA, the CDR3 is TGTGCCAGCAGCTCCTACGGGGGCTTTGAGACCCAGTACTTC. Its protein is CASSSYGGFETQYF.

This chain connects TRBV23-1 to TRBJ1-2; 8 bases map to TRBD1. TRBV23-1 is an ORF, with its function uncertain. The CDR3 loop spans 14 amino acids. Germline trimming cut 6 bases from V and 6 bases from J; bases unmatched to any gene: 9. The CDR3 region is CASSPWTGSHGYTF. The CDR3 nucleotides are TGCGCCAGCAGCCCCTGGACAGGGAGCCATGGCTACACCTTC.

The chain employs TRBV6-5 and TRBJ2-7; no firm D call. Trimming cost V 1 base and J 7 bases, with 5 bases left between them. This CDR3 is 11 amino acids long. Germline CDR1 reads MNHEY; CDR2 reads SVGAGI. This CDR3 is CASSYYEEQYF. CDR3 coding DNA: TGTGCCAGCAGTTACTATGAGGAGCAGTACTTC.

This clone was seen once. This sequence joins TRBV7-2 and TRBJ2-4; D is undetermined. The CDR3 contains 16 residues. The germline V and J ends were trimmed by 1 base and 1 base, with 11 bases remaining between them. CDR1 SGHTA and CDR2 FQGNSA come from the germline V gene. In DNA, the CDR3 is TGTGCCAGCAGCTTAGTGGGGTTGTTGGCCAAAAACATTCAGTACTTC. Its protein product is CASSLVGLLAKNIQYF.

The chain recombines TRBV6-6 with TRBJ1-2; the D gene is possibly TRBD1 (5 bases). The V gene lost 5 bases and the J gene lost 4 bases, with 8 bases spanning the gap. Germline V lookup: CDR1 MNHNY, CDR2 SVGAGI (reference sequence). The CDR3 loop spans 12 amino acids. CDR3 region: CASSRDSYGYTF. The CDR3 DNA is TGTGCCAGCAGTCGCGACAGCTATGGCTACACCTTC.

About this clone itself: The CDR3 ends on some other residue instead of the conserved phenylalanine or tryptophan, so this is likely a read error. V and J are TRBV7-9 and TRBJ2-7, with 11 bases lining up with TRBD2. The CDR3 consists of 15 residues. V was pared by 4 bases and J by 5 bases, with 7 bases of the junction left unmatched. The germline V gene encodes CDR1 SEHNR and CDR2 FQNEAQ (reference sequence). Here the CDR3 reads CASSSNSGRAHEQYL. The CDR3, as DNA: TGTGCCAGCAGCTCTAATAGCGGGAGGGCTCACGAGCAGTACCTC.

The chain employs TRBV2 and TRBJ1-2, with D unresolved. Germline CDR1 and CDR2: SNHLY and FYNNEI. The CDR3 length is 15 residues. With 4 bases removed from V and 4 bases from J, the gap between germline ends came to 16 bases. The CDR3 DNA reads TGTGCCAGCAGTGTGGGTTCATCGTGGTCCTATGGCTACACCTTC. As protein: CASSVGSSWSYGYTF.

The genes are TRBV10-3 and TRBJ2-7; perhaps TRBD2 as D (6 bases). Trimming took 11 bases from V and 2 from J, leaving 13 bases between them. Per germline, CDR1 ENHRY and CDR2 SYGVKD. This CDR3 has 12 residues. The CDR3 nucleotides are TGTGCCTCCAGCGGACTAACCTACGAGCAGTACTTC. Translating gives CASSGLTYEQYF.

This sequence joins TRBV12-5 and TRBJ2-1, with TRBD2 matching over 11 bases. J gave up 2 bases and V 4 bases, and 4 bases lay outside the gene matches. The CDR3 runs to 16 residues. From germline, CDR1 is LGHNT and CDR2 FRNRAP. The CDR3 DNA sequence: TGTGCTAGTGGTTCGCAGACTAGCGGGGCCTACAATGAGCAGTTCTTC. Its protein product is CASGSQTSGAYNEQFF. The entire variable domain, with the rest obtained from reference TRBV12-5 and TRBJ2-1, is as follows: DARVTQTPRHKVTEMGQEVTMRCQPILGHNTVFWYRQTMMQGLELLAYFRNRAPLDDSGMPKDRFSAEMPDATLATLKIQPSEPRDSAVYFCASGSQTSGAYNEQFFGPGTRLTVL.

This clone was counted between two and nine times. The J gene is TRBJ2-3, the V gene TRBV5-1; D is possibly TRBD1 (5 bases). V dropped 3 bases and J dropped 4 bases, with 12 bases sitting between them. CDR3 length equals 14 residues. Germline V gene lookup returns CDR1 SGHRS and CDR2 YFSETQ. Here the CDR3 reads CASSYSRVSDTQYF. In nucleotides, the CDR3 is TGCGCCAGCAGCTATTCCAGGGTATCAGATACGCAGTATTTT.

The chain combines TRBV5-1 with TRBJ2-1; D is tentatively TRBD1 or TRBD2 (5 bases each). Germline V CDR1 and CDR2: SGHRS, YFSETQ. CDR3 length: 16 residues. Trimming took 0 bases from V and 0 from J, leaving 10 bases between them. This CDR3 is CASSLGAGSSYNEQFF. The CDR3 DNA sequence: TGCGCCAGCAGCTTGGGGGCAGGGAGCTCCTACAATGAGCAGTTCTTC.

CDR3: CASSSSGVFHNEQFF. CDR3 bases: TGTGCCAGCAGTTCTAGCGGTGTCTTCCACAATGAGCAGTTCTTC. The chain combines TRBV6-5 with TRBJ2-1, with TRBD2 matching 7 bases. This CDR3 contains 15 residues. CDR1 and CDR2 from the germline V gene are MNHEY and SVGAGI. Trimming cost V 4 bases and J 5 bases; bases outside gene matches: 8.

This chain links TRBV9 with TRBJ2-1, with D tentatively TRBD2 (6 bases). The CDR3 is 15 amino acids. CDR1 and CDR2 from the germline V gene are SGDLS and YYNGEE. Trimming pared 7 bases from V and 0 bases from J, leaving 14 bases between. CDR3 sequence: CASGPTGSSYNEQFF. In nucleotides, the CDR3 is TGTGCCAGCGGGCCAACCGGGAGCTCCTACAATGAGCAGTTCTTC.

The chain uses TRBV10-3 and TRBJ1-5; TRBD1 matches 12 bases. Germline V CDR1 and CDR2: ENHRY, SYGVKD. The CDR3 consists of 17 residues. The V and J ends lost 3 bases and 1 base, in that order; junction bases with no gene match: 4. CDR3 sequence reads: CAISEGTGGLSNQPQHF. DNA for the CDR3: TGTGCCATCAGTGAAGGGACAGGGGGCCTGAGCAATCAGCCCCAGCATTTT.

V usage is TRBV28 and J usage is TRBJ2-7, with 15 bases matching TRBD2. The ends lost 5 bases at V and 5 bases at J; junction bases unmatched: 10. This CDR3 is built from 17 residues. Germline V lookup: CDR1 MDHEN, CDR2 SYDVKM. The CDR3 spells CASSRRLGLAGGHEQYF. The CDR3 nucleotides read TGTGCCAGCAGTAGGAGATTGGGACTAGCGGGAGGCCACGAGCAGTACTTC.